Listed below are T cell receptor beta chains from one sample, sequenced in a study of radiation and T cells in renal cell carcinoma. The method was immunoSEQ multiplex PCR; TCRdb's version includes in-frame clones alone and lacks a portion of them. The sample lists approximately 150,000 clones; around 90% were seen once. The sequenced sample was blood, obtained from a patient whose treatment included radiotherapy and nephrectomy. The receptors shown here come from a woman in her seventies with renal cell carcinoma. Each CDR3 is given with its conserved first and last residue. The D gene is left open where the match is weak. Size tells how often a clone was seen (once, few, many) or the class of an expanded clone, and some rows leave it out.

v_call	d_call	clone_size	j_call	cdr3_aa	cdr3_nt
TRBV5-8	TRBD1	.	TRBJ1-4	CASSTGQAATNEKLFF	TGTGCCAGCAGCACTGGACAGGCTGCAACTAATGAAAAACTGTTTTTT
TRBV11-3	TRBD2	.	TRBJ2-1	CASSSTLAAYNEQFF	TGTGCCAGCAGCAGCACTCTAGCGGCCTACAATGAGCAGTTCTTC
TRBV19	.	.	TRBJ1-3	CASSSAGTRGNTIYF	TGTGCCAGTAGTTCCGCCGGGACACGGGGAAACACCATATATTTT
TRBV4-3	.	.	TRBJ2-2	CASSQDGRGGTGELFF	TGCGCCAGCAGCCAAGATGGAAGGGGAGGCACCGGGGAGCTGTTTTTT
TRBV27	TRBD1	.	TRBJ1-2	CASSPLPGRDRFRPNYGYTF	TGTGCCAGCAGTCCCCTCCCCGGCCGGGACAGGTTTCGCCCTAACTATGGCTACACCTTC
TRBV4-3	.	.	TRBJ2-7	CASSLSYRGAREQYF	TGCGCCAGCAGCCTCTCTTACCGGGGGGCGAGGGAGCAGTACTTC
TRBV19	.	.	TRBJ1-5	CASSIIRPGNQPQHF	TGTGCCAGTAGTATCATTCGGCCAGGCAATCAGCCCCAGCATTTT
TRBV6-4	TRBD2	.	TRBJ2-1	CASSSKLAGVNEQFF	TGTGCCAGCAGTTCTAAACTAGCGGGGGTCAATGAGCAGTTCTTC
TRBV6-4	.	.	TRBJ1-4	CASSDLAGPNEKLFF	TGTGCCAGCAGTGACCTGGCAGGTCCCAATGAAAAACTGTTTTTT
TRBV21-1	.	.	TRBJ2-3	CASSKRRGGGTDTQYF	TGTGCCAGCAGCAAAAGGCGGGGGGGCGGCACAGATACGCAGTATTTT
TRBV5-1	.	.	TRBJ2-5	CASSLFGFRQETQYF	TGCGCCAGCAGCTTGTTTGGGTTCCGACAAGAGACCCAGTACTTC
TRBV27	.	.	TRBJ1-2	CASRTAMGSGYTF	TGTGCCAGCAGGACCGCGATGGGGTCTGGCTACACCTTC
TRBV11-3	.	.	TRBJ2-4	CASSLAQGSKDIQYF	TGTGCCAGCAGCTTAGCACAAGGTTCTAAAGACATTCAGTACTTC
TRBV6-1	.	.	TRBJ1-4	CASGRGTNEKLFF	TGTGCCAGCGGGAGGGGGACTAATGAAAAACTGTTTTTT
TRBV9	TRBD2	.	TRBJ2-7	CASSVGAGGGYEQYF	TGTGCCAGCAGCGTAGGAGCGGGGGGTGGCTACGAGCAGTACTTC
TRBV25-1	.	.	TRBJ1-4	CASTRGVVGEKLFF	TGTGCCAGCACGCGGGGGGTAGTGGGCGAAAAACTGTTTTTT
TRBV4-2	.	.	TRBJ2-7	CASSQDAQGHYF	TGTGCCAGCAGCCAAGATGCACAGGGTCATTACTTC
TRBV2	.	once	TRBJ2-1	CASSEGGWDEQFF	TGTGCCAGCAGTGAAGGGGGATGGGATGAGCAGTTCTTC
TRBV5-1	TRBD2	.	TRBJ2-5	CASSPAGGQAQETQYF	TGCGCCAGCAGCCCTGCGGGGGGGCAGGCCCAAGAGACCCAGTACTTC
TRBV18	.	.	TRBJ1-5	CASSLDTGSNQPQHF	TGTGCCAGCTCACTGGACACAGGGAGCAATCAGCCCCAGCATTTT
TRBV28	TRBD1	.	TRBJ2-7	CASRTLFGQGRYEQYF	TGTGCCAGCAGGACCCTTTTCGGACAGGGAAGGTACGAGCAGTACTTC
TRBV27	.	.	TRBJ1-3	CATRGVGGSGNTIYF	TGTGCCACCCGCGGAGTCGGGGGCTCTGGAAACACCATATATTTT
TRBV12-5	TRBD1	few	TRBJ2-3	CASGYQGDADTQYF	TGTGCTAGTGGTTATCAGGGGGATGCAGATACGCAGTATTTT
TRBV14	TRBD2	.	TRBJ2-3	CASTPPGSGGTDTQYF	TGTGCCAGCACCCCCCCCGGAAGCGGGGGGACAGATACGCAGTATTTT
TRBV4-1	TRBD1	.	TRBJ2-6	CASSQATGGTGANVLTF	TGCGCCAGCAGCCAAGCCACAGGGGGCACTGGGGCCAACGTCCTGACTTTC
TRBV27	TRBD2	.	TRBJ2-2	CASSLGLAGGPGTGELFF	TGTGCCAGCAGTTTGGGACTAGCGGGGGGGCCGGGCACCGGGGAGCTGTTTTTT
TRBV30	.	.	TRBJ1-5	CAWRGGDNQPQHF	TGTGCCTGGAGGGGGGGGGACAATCAGCCCCAGCATTTT
TRBV27	.	.	TRBJ2-7	CASSYHRVNYEQYF	TGTGCCAGCAGTTACCACAGGGTTAACTACGAGCAGTACTTC
TRBV5-4	TRBD1	.	TRBJ1-2	CASSLNVDRGGGYTF	TGTGCCAGCAGCTTGAACGTGGACAGGGGGGGTGGCTACACCTTC
TRBV19	TRBD1	.	TRBJ1-6	CASTLPGGSSPLHF	TGTGCCAGTACCCTACCAGGGGGCAGCTCACCCCTCCACTTT
TRBV6-4	.	.	TRBJ2-3	CASSEEGAGDTQYF	TGTGCCAGCAGTGAGGAGGGGGCGGGAGATACGCAGTATTTT
TRBV4-3	TRBD1	.	TRBJ1-2	CASSQDQDRGFGYTF	TGCGCCAGCAGCCAAGATCAGGACAGGGGGTTTGGCTACACCTTC
TRBV7-9	.	once	TRBJ1-2	CASSAPGGAGYTF	TGTGCCAGCAGCGCCCCGGGGGGGGCTGGCTACACCTTC
TRBV5-1	.	.	TRBJ2-2	CASSLGVARTTGELFF	TGCGCCAGCAGCTTGGGGGTCGCCAGGACTACCGGGGAGCTGTTTTTT
TRBV5-1	.	.	TRBJ2-5	CASSLETAEAQYF	TGCGCCAGCAGCTTGGAGACAGCAGAGGCCCAGTACTTC
TRBV7-9	.	.	TRBJ1-1	CASSLGGGRDEAFF	TGTGCCAGCAGCTTAGGTGGGGGGCGAGATGAAGCTTTCTTT
TRBV9	.	.	TRBJ1-4	CASSVGTGEKLFF	TGTGCCAGCAGCGTAGGTACAGGCGAAAAACTGTTTTTT
TRBV7-6	.	.	TRBJ2-7	CASSLSRAVHEQYF	TGTGCCAGCAGCTTAAGCAGGGCGGTCCACGAGCAGTACTTC
TRBV5-4	TRBD1	.	TRBJ1-1	CASSYPGQDREAFF	TGTGCCAGCAGCTACCCGGGACAGGACCGCGAAGCTTTCTTT
TRBV2	.	.	TRBJ2-1	CASSERAGSNEQFF	TGTGCCAGCAGTGAACGGGCAGGGTCAAATGAGCAGTTCTTC
TRBV11-3	.	.	TRBJ1-1	CASSLAGLNTEAFF	TGTGCCAGCAGCTTGGCAGGGCTGAACACTGAAGCTTTCTTT
TRBV29-1	.	.	TRBJ2-3	CSVGSVDTQYF	TGCAGCGTTGGAAGTGTAGATACGCAGTATTTT
TRBV11-3	TRBD2	.	TRBJ2-3	CASSSFSGGTDTQYF	TGTGCCAGCAGCTCTTTTAGCGGGGGAACAGATACGCAGTATTTT
TRBV12-5	.	.	TRBJ1-2	CASGYKREGGYTF	TGTGCTAGTGGTTACAAAAGGGAAGGTGGCTACACCTTC
TRBV10-3	.	.	TRBJ2-3	CAISDRGGGTDTQYF	TGTGCCATCAGTGACAGGGGTGGGGGCACAGATACGCAGTATTTT
TRBV6-5	.	once	TRBJ2-2	CASSPGWTGELFF	TGTGCCAGCAGTCCAGGGTGGACCGGGGAGCTGTTTTTT
TRBV2	.	.	TRBJ1-2	CASRQVLSYGYTF	TGTGCCAGCAGACAGGTGCTTAGTTATGGCTACACCTTC
TRBV30	TRBD1	.	TRBJ1-2	CAYTTGYGYTF	TGTGCCTACACGACAGGGTACGGCTACACCTTC
TRBV9	TRBD1	.	TRBJ2-1	CASSPRGTGPYNEQFF	TGTGCCAGCAGCCCCCGGGGGACAGGCCCCTACAATGAGCAGTTCTTC
TRBV4-3	.	.	TRBJ2-6	CASSPRVSGANVLTF	TGCGCCAGCAGCCCCAGGGTCTCTGGGGCCAACGTCCTGACTTTC
TRBV6-1	.	.	TRBJ1-2	CASSEEGRYGYTF	TGTGCCAGCAGTGAAGAGGGGCGGTATGGCTACACCTTC
TRBV5-6	.	.	TRBJ1-1	CASSFGRGGTEAFF	TGTGCCAGCAGCTTCGGCAGGGGTGGCACTGAAGCTTTCTTT
TRBV4-3	.	.	TRBJ1-1	CASSQEIRGTEAFF	TGCGCCAGCAGCCAAGAAATCAGGGGTACTGAAGCTTTCTTT
TRBV30	TRBD1	.	TRBJ2-2	CAWSVKGAKDTGELFF	TGTGCCTGGAGTGTAAAGGGGGCAAAGGACACCGGGGAGCTGTTTTTT
TRBV7-2	TRBD1	.	TRBJ2-5	CASSLVRGSHPPETQYF	TGTGCCAGCAGCTTAGTCAGGGGGTCGCACCCCCCGGAGACCCAGTACTTC
TRBV10-2	.	once	TRBJ1-5	CASSESGGSNQPQHF	TGCGCCAGCAGTGAGTCGGGCGGTAGCAATCAGCCCCAGCATTTT